Sequencing of this TCR beta chain was carried out in a study of cytomegalovirus exposure and HLA in healthy donors (dated by TCRdb to about 2017). Regarding the research as a whole: An earlier analysis of several hundred of the donors reported approximately 300 Gb of sequence data and some 120 million unique TCR beta sequences from about 200 million T cells. The genetic ancestry cluster associated with self-reported Caucasian donors included 81% of the roughly 400 genotyped donors. High-throughput TCR immunosequencing, statistical association of individual TCRs with disease status, and machine learning were combined to predict cytomegalovirus infection status. Every discovery cohort repertoire had been produced on one sequencing platform. Along with the approximately 600-subject first cohort, a separate validation cohort of 120 different subjects was used. An earlier analysis of fewer than 750 of the donors used high-throughput TCR beta sequencing to judge whether each TCR beta V gene segment behaved as functional or pseudogenic. Roughly 320 gigabases of sequencing data and roughly 80 million unique TCR sequences made up an early release that covered roughly 670 HLA-typed donors. Among about 360 genotyped donors of the cohort, an average of about 240,000 unique TCR beta nucleotide sequences were sequenced per donor, roughly 20% of them non-productive. Rather than drawing on any new phenotypic data, the later analysis identified candidate immune exposures from TCR beta sequences and the way those sequences occurred across donors. The study used immunosequencing to profile the T cell repertoires of hundreds of subjects and linked those repertoires to cytomegalovirus serostatus. A later genetic analysis took genome-wide SNP genotypes for about 55% of the 666 donors and used that subset as a discovery cohort. Donor age, sex, ethnicity and CMV serostatus were compiled together with the repertoire data. Because of strong linkage in the cohort, roughly five DR-DQ haplotypes were treated as single units for association and clustering. A later analysis re-analyzed previously published TCR beta repertoires from roughly 690 donors and added high-resolution HLA genotyping to study TCR occurrence patterns. The study was designed to test whether signatures of past pathogen exposure could be identified by cataloging public T cell receptors. Both class I and class II loci were covered by HLA typing, at four-digit resolution. Typing coverage differed by locus: A, B, C, DRB1 and DQB1 were typed in about 620-630 donors, DQA1 in 522, DPA1 in approximately 610, and DPB1 in approximately 450. Results and caveats for the whole study, not just this receptor: Compared with equally common non-associated chains, HLA-associated TCR beta chains in a later analysis were more clonally expanded and had lower generation probabilities. An association between a missense DCLRE1C variant and V-gene and J-gene trimming of TCR beta chains was found in a later genetic analysis and replicated in an independent cohort. According to the authors, the approach could potentially be generalized to other disease states and immunological phenotypes. Most CMV-associated TCR beta chains appeared to be HLA-restricted in a later analysis, and the HLA associations seemed to be driven largely by CMV exposure. CMV serostatus was the only immune exposure information available for the cohort. A cluster of highly shared sequence variants was judged likely to represent a technical artifact of the sequencing pipeline. Because the 87-base-pair reads could not distinguish some IMGT-functional V segments, including TRBV6-2 and TRBV6-3, those segments were excluded. In vitro tests confirmed that a few of the cytomegalovirus-associated TCR beta chains recognize cytomegalovirus antigens. An earlier analysis of around 540 of the donors showed that most TCR beta V segments appeared in productive rearrangements either about 90% or about 30% of the time, which broadly matched IMGT annotations. Correlated functional status among segregating V segments might reflect linkage disequilibrium, but an unknown experimental factor could not be ruled out. A total of 150 to 200 TCR beta chains were listed by the study as associated with cytomegalovirus. According to a later analysis, TCR association rates differed among HLA loci, with DRB1 alleles showing the most associated TCRs and HLA-C alleles showing the fewest. Because counts were too low, some 16 rarely observed V segments, including chromosome 9 orphons, were excluded from the earlier analysis of a few hundred of the donors. This cohort had only TCR beta chains sequenced, and the lack of alpha or paired-chain data limited which features could be detected. Compared with the approximately 710-donor mean, donors in an Asian-associated ancestry cluster had fewer N-insertions in productive TCRs, according to a later genetic analysis. Across donors, most TCR sequences were observed very rarely, whereas some public TCRs were present in many individuals. When HLA alleles, especially DR and DQ, strongly co-occurred, attributing TCR associations to individual alleles was difficult. Because HLA typing was missing for some donors at each locus, association tests included only the typed subset. In a later analysis, several top co-occurrence clusters were reported to appear linked to parvovirus B19, influenza, CMV and Epstein-Barr virus. Cytomegalovirus status was reported to be diagnosed by the classifier with high specificity and sensitivity in both the original and validation cohorts. Presence/absence analyses assumed roughly uniform sequencing depth across donors, an assumption that may not hold. A further reported finding was that TCR beta sequences accurately predicted the HLA-A and HLA-B alleles for most subjects in the first cohort. Specific HLA alleles were associated with 15,000 to 20,000 TCR beta sequences at a false discovery rate of 0.05 in a later analysis.

With respect to this clone: No cognate antigen has been identified for it. Base qualities are not provided; no much larger clone lies one nucleotide away.

From the cysteine through the phenylalanine, the CDR3 covers 13 amino acids. The kept DNA is CDR3 alone, 39 bases in frame from the first base. CDR1 and CDR2 were assigned from the germline V gene (reference sequence) as MNHNY and SVGAGI. The germline ends are 8 bases apart after V is trimmed by 2 bases and J by 3 bases. The cohort comprised several hundred healthy bone marrow donors. At the time of sampling, every cohort member was nominally healthy, though immune exposures that went unrecorded were likely present. The donor was CMV seropositive and belonged to the group of 250 to 350 seropositive cohort members. Every donor gave a peripheral blood sample, and the peripheral blood mononuclear cells from that sample were used for TCR beta sequencing. Genomic DNA extraction from the blood cell samples was performed with the Qiagen DNeasy Blood Extraction Kit. Preparation of the library involved the immunoSEQ multiplex PCR assay. A mixture of 60 forward primers for TCR Vbeta segments and 13 reverse primers for TCR Jbeta segments was used in the multiplex PCR. The CDR3 region of rearranged TCR beta genes was amplified from genomic DNA by a multiplex PCR assay. Amplified TCR beta libraries were sequenced as 87-base-pair reads on the Illumina HiSeq System. The original pipeline was this. In a later analysis, tens of millions of unique TCR beta chains were counted across the 500 to 850 repertoires, and around 11 million of these chains were shared by at least two donors. Raw reads were error-corrected and collapsed into unique sequences with a nearest-neighbor algorithm that merged closely related sequences to remove PCR and sequencing errors. V, D and J gene segments were assigned by aligning CDR3 sequences to IMGT reference sequences. For a sequence to be retained, a match of at least six nucleotides to both a V gene segment and a J gene segment was required. A rearrangement counted as productive if the CDR3 had no stop codons and remained in frame with V and J, and every other rearrangement counted as non-productive. CDR3 was defined by IMGT convention, running from the second conserved V-encoded cysteine to the conserved J-encoded phenylalanine. The earlier analysis of fewer than 750 of the donors excluded sequences that lacked an unambiguous match to a single V gene segment. In an earlier analysis of roughly 500 of the donors, V segments were called functional above 56.7% productive rearrangements and were called segregating when the between-donor standard deviation exceeded 5%. To diagnose cytomegalovirus status from the catalog of TCR beta chain sequences, a statistical classification framework was built. V and J gene assignment, in a later analysis, came from comparing TCR nucleotide sequences with IMGT/GENE-DB human TR gene sequences. The TCRdist pipeline was used in a later analysis to assign CDR3 sequences and most-parsimonious VDJ recombination scenarios. A later analysis defined each TCR beta chain by its CDR3 amino acid sequence plus V-gene family, and excluded reads lacking a unique V-gene family. As a way to deal with suspected cross-contamination and a sequencing artifact, a later analysis dropped hundreds of nucleotide sequences that were highly shared and had low generation probability. For each public chain, a later analysis derived a clonal expansion index from normalized ranks of inferred template counts within each repertoire. In a later analysis, generation probabilities were computed using a VDJ recombination model fitted to out-of-frame rearrangements, and the results were checked against IGoR. A later analysis scored TCR-TCR, TCR-HLA and TCR-CMV co-occurrence with hypergeometric tests, applying a repertoire-size bias correction to TCR pairs. False discovery rates were estimated in a later analysis by permuting HLA or CMV assignments 20 times. In a later analysis, co-occurring TCRs were grouped using DBSCAN, and TCRdist sequence similarity was added for clustering within HLA-allele-positive subsets. For co-occurrence clustering, repertoires with fewer than 30,000 or more than 120,000 public chains were excluded, along with 4 to 6 repertoires with anomalous nucleotide sharing. Here the immuneACCESS table is served through TCRdb, limited to in-frame sequences with V and J called. Missing clones are a known gap in these copies; in checked studies unresolved V genes cover under half, and the rest lacks a known reason. The D gene and trimming were derived from the DNA, and the V and J assignments and clone size from that table. The sample table contains around 150,000 clones; only one count was recorded for approximately 71% of them. The top ten constitute around 9.3% of the sample.

The chain is assembled from TRBV6-6 and TRBJ2-7; TRBD1 might be the D gene, on 5 matching bases. The sequencing input was PBMCs. The source is a man aged 25 to 45 in good health and CMV-seropositive. CDR3 loop: CASSYGARYEQYF. The DNA reads as follows: TGTGCCAGCAGTTACGGGGCGCGCTACGAGCAGTACTTC.